The 4 T cell receptor beta chains reported below all come from one sample, sequenced in a study of siplizumab effects on memory and regulatory T cells. Data came from immunoSEQ multiplex PCR; TCRdb stores just in-frame clones and leaves some out. The sample lists some 120,000 clones, around 94% occurring once. What was sequenced was non-Treg CD4+ T cells sorted from blood. These TCRs come from a human donor in good health.

The V call is TRBV6-5, the J call TRBJ1-5; a weak D match, TRBD1 (6 bases). The CDR3 extends over 14 amino acids. Between the trimmed V and J ends, which lost 5 bases and 3 bases, there was a span of 11 bases. CDR1 and CDR2 (germline): MNHEY, SVGAGI. Here the CDR3 DNA reads TGTGCCAGCAGTCGAGGACAGTTCAATCAGCCCCAGCATTTT. Amino acid sequence: CASSRGQFNQPQHF.

The chain joins TRBV11-2 to TRBJ1-2, with TRBD1 as a possible D gene (5 bases). This CDR3 has 14 amino acids. V was trimmed by 5 bases and J by 11 bases, leaving 21 bases between them. Germline-derived CDR1 and CDR2 are SGHAT and FQNNGV. The DNA of the CDR3 is TGTGCCAGCAGCCTTCGGGGAGAGGGACGTCGATACACCTTC. This translates into CASSLRGEGRRYTF.

This clone was detected only a few times. This chain connects TRBV6-6 to TRBJ1-5, with a tentative D call TRBD1 (5 bases). Trimming left V 6 bases short and J 5 bases short, with 11 bases between. The V gene's germline CDR1 is MNHNY and CDR2 SVGAGI (reference sequence). CDR3 length: 13 residues. CDR3 region: CASRAGWDQPQHF. DNA of the CDR3: TGTGCCAGCAGGGCAGGGTGGGATCAGCCCCAGCATTTT.

J is TRBJ2-1 and V is TRBV11-3; D uncertain. Trimming took off 1 base at V and 4 bases at J, with 11 bases between the two ends. Germline loops: CDR1 SGHNT, CDR2 YENEEA. The CDR3 consists of 15 residues. The CDR3 DNA sequence: TGTGCCAGCAGCTTAGGTGGGTCCCCATACAATGAGCAGTTCTTC. It yields the protein CASSLGGSPYNEQFF.